The T cell receptor (beta chain) described here comes from a study of cytomegalovirus exposure and HLA in healthy donors (dated by TCRdb to 2015 to 2018). The study in broad terms: In an earlier analysis of several hundred of the donors, 276 Gb of sequence data and roughly 100 million unique TCR beta sequences from 150 million to 200 million T cells were reported. HLA typing covered class I and class II loci at four-digit resolution. Donor age, sex, ethnicity and CMV serostatus were compiled together with the repertoire data. Rather than drawing on any new phenotypic data, the later analysis identified candidate immune exposures from TCR beta sequences and the way those sequences occurred across donors. Of the roughly 410 genotyped donors, 81% were placed in the genetic ancestry cluster associated with self-reported Caucasian donors. A later genetic analysis used genome-wide SNP genotypes for 398 of the 666 donors, treating that subset as a discovery cohort. Typing coverage differed by locus: A, B, C, DRB1 and DQB1 were typed in roughly 620-640 donors, DQA1 in 500 to 550, DPA1 in nearly 610, and DPB1 in 400 to 480. Roughly 300 gigabases of sequencing data and tens of millions of unique TCR sequences were included in an early release covering 500 to 750 HLA-typed donors. Besides the first cohort of roughly 660 subjects, a separate validation cohort made up of 90 to 150 different subjects was used. All discovery cohort repertoires had been generated using a single sequencing platform. To decide whether each TCR beta V gene segment behaved as functional or pseudogenic, an earlier analysis of fewer than 750 of the donors relied on high-throughput TCR beta sequencing. The study combined high-throughput TCR immunosequencing, statistical association of individual TCRs with disease status, and machine learning to predict cytomegalovirus infection status. On average, roughly 240,000 unique TCR beta nucleotide sequences were sequenced per donor among 300 to 500 genotyped donors of the cohort, with roughly 18% of those sequences being non-productive. The study used immunosequencing to profile the T cell repertoires of approximately 690 subjects and linked those repertoires to cytomegalovirus serostatus. A few DR-DQ haplotypes were handled as single units for association and clustering because linkage in the cohort was strong. To study patterns of TCR occurrence, a later analysis re-analyzed previously published TCR beta repertoires from 550 to 800 donors and added high-resolution HLA genotyping. The study aimed to test whether signatures of past pathogen exposure could be identified by cataloging public T cell receptors. General study outcomes and caveats: In a later genetic analysis, fewer N-insertions in productive TCRs were reported among donors in an Asian-associated ancestry cluster than the approximately 670-donor mean. An association between a missense DCLRE1C variant and V-gene and J-gene trimming of TCR beta chains was found in a later genetic analysis and replicated in an independent cohort. The cohort was sequenced for TCR beta chains only, and without alpha or paired-chain data the features that could be detected were limited. Broadly in line with IMGT annotations, most TCR beta V segments showed up in productive rearrangements about 87% or about 30% of the time in an earlier analysis of some 590 of the donors. In vitro tests confirmed that a few of the cytomegalovirus-associated TCR beta chains recognize cytomegalovirus antigens. In a later analysis, TCR association rates were found to vary across HLA loci, with the most associated TCRs seen for DRB1 alleles and the fewest for HLA-C alleles. Because HLA typing was missing for some donors at each locus, association tests included only the typed subset. Because counts were too low, 15 to 20 rarely observed V segments, including chromosome 9 orphons, were excluded from the earlier analysis of around 640 of the donors. The classifier was reported to diagnose cytomegalovirus status with high specificity and sensitivity in both the original cohort and the validation cohort. According to the authors, the approach could potentially be generalized to other disease states and immunological phenotypes. A later analysis found that most CMV-associated TCR beta chains appeared HLA-restricted, with HLA associations seemingly driven largely by CMV exposure. Compared with equally common non-associated chains, HLA-associated TCR beta chains in a later analysis were more clonally expanded and had lower generation probabilities. Most TCR sequences were observed very rarely across donors, whereas some public TCRs were present in many individuals. When HLA alleles, especially DR and DQ, strongly co-occurred, attributing TCR associations to individual alleles was difficult. A further reported finding was that TCR beta sequences accurately predicted the HLA-A and HLA-B alleles for most subjects in the first cohort. Presence/absence analyses assumed roughly uniform sequencing depth across donors, an assumption that may not hold. In a later analysis, 15,000 to 20,000 TCR beta sequences were associated with specific HLA alleles at a false discovery rate of 0.05. CMV serostatus was the only immune exposure information available for the cohort. A cluster of highly shared sequence variants was judged likely to represent a technical artifact of the sequencing pipeline. Linkage disequilibrium might explain the correlated functional status among segregating V segments, but an unknown experimental factor could not be excluded. Some IMGT-functional V segments, including TRBV6-2 and TRBV6-3, could not be distinguished by the 87-base-pair reads and were therefore excluded. In the study, 150 to 200 TCR beta chains were listed as associated with cytomegalovirus. In a later analysis, several top co-occurrence clusters were reported to appear linked to parvovirus B19, influenza, CMV and Epstein-Barr virus.

The cohort was made up of under 800 healthy bone marrow donors. All cohort members were sampled while nominally healthy, although unrecorded immune exposures were likely present. The donor was CMV seropositive and was included in the group of 250 to 350 seropositive cohort members. A peripheral blood sample was provided by each donor, and peripheral blood mononuclear cells were used for TCR beta sequencing. The Qiagen DNeasy Blood Extraction Kit was used to extract genomic DNA from the blood cell samples. With regard to this clone: Its antigen remains unidentified. Since no conserved phenylalanine or tryptophan closes the CDR3, a read error is the likely cause. The DNA is left out, because the CDR3 cannot be placed on it with certainty; the CDR3 is given as TCRdb lists it.

The library was produced with the immunoSEQ multiplex PCR assay. For the multiplex PCR, a mixture combining 60 forward primers for TCR Vbeta segments and 13 reverse primers for TCR Jbeta segments was used. A multiplex PCR assay on genomic DNA amplified the CDR3 region of rearranged TCR beta genes. The amplified TCR beta libraries were sequenced on the Illumina HiSeq System as 87-base-pair reads. On the study's bioinformatics: In a later analysis, around 80 million unique TCR beta chains were counted across the 650 to 750 repertoires, and approximately 11 million of these chains were shared by at least two donors. A nearest-neighbor algorithm error-corrected the raw reads and collapsed the reads into unique sequences, merging closely related sequences to remove PCR and sequencing errors. Alignment of CDR3 sequences to IMGT reference sequences was used to assign V, D and J gene segments. For a sequence to be retained, a match of at least six nucleotides was required to both a V gene segment and a J gene segment. Rearrangements were classified as productive when the CDR3 lacked stop codons and remained in frame with V and J, and all other rearrangements were classified as non-productive. CDR3 was defined by IMGT convention, running from the second conserved V-encoded cysteine to the conserved J-encoded phenylalanine. Sequences without an unambiguous match to a single V gene segment were excluded from the earlier analysis of about 600 of the donors. In an earlier analysis of several hundred of the donors, V segments were called functional above 56.7% productive rearrangements and were called segregating when the between-donor standard deviation exceeded 5%. A statistical classification framework was developed to diagnose cytomegalovirus status using the catalog of TCR beta chain sequences. In a later analysis, TCR nucleotide sequences were compared against IMGT/GENE-DB human TR gene sequences so that V and J genes could be assigned. Using the TCRdist pipeline, a later analysis assigned CDR3 sequences along with most-parsimonious VDJ recombination scenarios. In a later analysis, every TCR beta chain was defined by the combination of its CDR3 amino acid sequence and its V-gene family, and reads without a unique V-gene family were dropped. To address suspected cross-contamination and a sequencing artifact, a later analysis removed under 600 highly shared, low-generation-probability nucleotide sequences. In a later analysis, a clonal expansion index was calculated for each public chain from normalized within-repertoire ranks of inferred template counts. In a later analysis, generation probabilities were computed using a VDJ recombination model fitted to out-of-frame rearrangements, and the results were checked against IGoR. In a later analysis, hypergeometric tests were used to score TCR-TCR, TCR-HLA and TCR-CMV co-occurrence, with a repertoire-size bias correction applied to TCR pairs. In a later analysis, false discovery rates were estimated by permuting HLA or CMV assignments 20 times. In a later analysis, co-occurring TCRs were grouped using DBSCAN, with TCRdist sequence similarity added in when clustering inside HLA-allele-positive subsets. Repertoires with fewer than 30,000 or more than 120,000 public chains were left out of co-occurrence clustering, as were four to six repertoires with anomalous nucleotide sharing. The immuneACCESS repertoire file appears here via TCRdb, limited to in-frame rearrangements. These files lack a portion of the clones; in checked studies, under half of the deficit traces to unresolved V genes, and the cause of the others is not known. The DNA was the basis for D and trimming; V, J and clone size are from that table. The sample table lists roughly 190,000 clones, around 84% of them with a count of one. Around 3% of the sample comes from the top ten.

The CDR3 is made up of 12 amino acids, end residues included. This receptor chain uses TRBV21-1 and TRBJ1-6; the table's D call of TRBD1 was not tested on the DNA. TRBV21-1 is a documented pseudogene. Material for sequencing was PBMCs. This receptor was obtained from a woman aged 45-59 years in good health and CMV-seropositive. CDR3 reads: CASSKDSRNESS.